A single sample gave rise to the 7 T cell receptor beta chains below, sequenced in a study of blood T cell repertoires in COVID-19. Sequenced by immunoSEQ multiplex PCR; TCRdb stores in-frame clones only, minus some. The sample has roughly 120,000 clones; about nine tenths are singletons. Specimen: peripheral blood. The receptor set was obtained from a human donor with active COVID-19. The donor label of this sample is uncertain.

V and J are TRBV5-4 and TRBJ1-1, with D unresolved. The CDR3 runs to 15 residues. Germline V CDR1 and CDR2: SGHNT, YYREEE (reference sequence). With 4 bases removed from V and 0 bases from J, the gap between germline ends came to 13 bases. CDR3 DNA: TGTGCCAGCAGCCCTCCCGGGTCCATGAACACTGAAGCTTTCTTT. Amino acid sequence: CASSPPGSMNTEAFF.

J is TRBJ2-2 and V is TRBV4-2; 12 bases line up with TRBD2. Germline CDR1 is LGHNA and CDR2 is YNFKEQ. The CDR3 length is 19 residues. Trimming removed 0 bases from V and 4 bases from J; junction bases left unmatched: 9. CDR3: CASSQDPRLAGARTGELFF. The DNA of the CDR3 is TGTGCCAGCAGCCAAGACCCCCGACTAGCGGGGGCGCGCACCGGGGAGCTGTTTTTT.

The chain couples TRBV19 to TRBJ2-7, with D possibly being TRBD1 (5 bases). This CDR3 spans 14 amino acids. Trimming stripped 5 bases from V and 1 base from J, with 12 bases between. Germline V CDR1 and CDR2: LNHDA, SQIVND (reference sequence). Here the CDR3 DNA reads TGTGCCAGTAGTGGGCAGGGATCGTCCTACGAGCAGTACTTC. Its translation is CASSGQGSSYEQYF.

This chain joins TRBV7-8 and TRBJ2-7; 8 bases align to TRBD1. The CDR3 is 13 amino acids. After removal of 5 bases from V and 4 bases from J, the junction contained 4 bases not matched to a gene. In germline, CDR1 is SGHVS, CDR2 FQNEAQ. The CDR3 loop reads CASSLDRAYEQYF. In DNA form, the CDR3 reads TGTGCCAGCAGCCTGGACAGGGCTTACGAGCAGTACTTC.

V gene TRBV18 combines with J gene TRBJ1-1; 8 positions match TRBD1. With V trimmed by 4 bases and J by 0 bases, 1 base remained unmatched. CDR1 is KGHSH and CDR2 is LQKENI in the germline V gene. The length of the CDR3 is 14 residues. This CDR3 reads CASSQGQVNTEAFF. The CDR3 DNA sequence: TGTGCCAGCTCACAGGGACAGGTGAACACTGAAGCTTTCTTT.

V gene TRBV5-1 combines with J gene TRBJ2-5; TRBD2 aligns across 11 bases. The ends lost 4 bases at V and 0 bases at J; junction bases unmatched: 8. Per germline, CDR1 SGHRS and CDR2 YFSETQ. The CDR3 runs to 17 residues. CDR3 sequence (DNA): TGCGCCAGCAGCGTATCAGCTAGCGGGGGGTACCAAGAGACCCAGTACTTC. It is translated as CASSVSASGGYQETQYF.

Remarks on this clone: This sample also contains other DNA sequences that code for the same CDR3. For the CDR3, the DNA is TGTGCCAGCAGCTTGGGGGACAGGGGGCGTGAGACCCAGTACTTC. Translation gives CASSLGDRGRETQYF. The chain recombines TRBV5-4 with TRBJ2-5, with 12 bases aligning to TRBD1. J lost 5 bases, V lost 0 bases, and 2 bases had no gene match. Germline assignment: CDR1 SGHNT and CDR2 YYREEE (reference sequence). The CDR3 contains 15 residues.